A single sample gave rise to the 18 T cell receptor beta chains below, sequenced in a study of T cell responses to AZD1222 COVID-19 vaccine. Assay used: immunoSEQ multiplex PCR; TCRdb lists only in-frame clones, some missing. The sample shows around 100,000 clones, more than 75% of them seen only once. Sequenced here: peripheral blood, sampled on day 0 of AZD1222 vaccination. These receptors were obtained from an adult in good health.

The chain carries TRBV7-8 and TRBJ1-2, with D possibly TRBD1 on 5 matching bases. Trimming took off 5 bases at V and 7 bases at J, with 17 bases between the two ends. The length of the CDR3 is 14 residues. Germline V CDR1 and CDR2: SGHVS, FQNEAQ. CDR3 nucleotide sequence: TGTGCCAGCAGCCCGGGGGGTGGAGCCTTTGGCTACACCTTC. Translation: CASSPGGGAFGYTF.

As concerns this clone: Other DNA sequences within the sample encode an identical CDR3. The chain employs TRBV7-9 and TRBJ1-1; the D gene is possibly TRBD1 (6 bases). Germline CDR1 is SEHNR and CDR2 is FQNEAQ (reference sequence). V lost 4 bases and J 5 bases, leaving 11 bases between the germline ends. The CDR3 totals 13 residues. CDR3 sequence (DNA): TGTGCCAGCAGCTCCCAGGGGCTGACTGAAGCTTTCTTT. It yields the protein CASSSQGLTEAFF.

J is TRBJ2-6 and V is TRBV27; no firm D call. V was cut by 0 bases and J by 0 bases, with 12 bases left in between. The length of the CDR3 is 18 residues. Germline V gene lookup returns CDR1 MNHEY and CDR2 SMNVEV (reference sequence). CDR3 protein: CASSLSPYSSSGANVLTF. CDR3 DNA: TGTGCCAGCAGTTTATCGCCCTACTCGAGCTCTGGGGCCAACGTCCTGACTTTC.

This chain links TRBV5-4 with TRBJ1-6; D gene ambiguous. CDR3 size: 14 residues. Per germline, CDR1 SGHNT and CDR2 YYREEE (reference sequence). The V end was cut by 5 bases, the J end by 7 bases, with 13 bases between. CDR3 DNA sequence: TGTGCCAGCAGGGATAGGGCAGAGAATTCACCCCTCCACTTT. Its protein is CASRDRAENSPLHF.

The rearrangement links TRBV28 to TRBJ1-1; TRBD1 might be the D (5 bases). The CDR3 length is 12 residues. The V end was cut by 7 bases, the J end by 2 bases, with 8 bases between. CDR1 is MDHEN, CDR2 SYDVKM, per germline. The DNA of the CDR3 is TGTGCCAGCAAGGGACCCAACACTGAAGCTTTCTTT. Amino acids: CASKGPNTEAFF.

This clone was seen a few times. The chain is built from TRBV10-3 and TRBJ1-1; D not resolved. CDR1 and CDR2 from the germline V gene are ENHRY and SYGVKD. This CDR3 is 15 amino acids long. V gave up 6 bases and J gave up 3 bases, with 17 bases separating them. This CDR3 is CAIRGDRVADTEAFF. The CDR3 nucleotides are TGTGCCATCAGGGGTGATAGAGTGGCGGACACTGAAGCTTTCTTT.

V is TRBV9 and J is TRBJ1-3; D call uncertain. Germline V gene sequence: CDR1 SGDLS, CDR2 YYNGEE. The CDR3 spans 15 residues. The V gene lost 3 bases and the J gene lost 0 bases, with 10 bases spanning the gap. The CDR3 DNA sequence: TGTGCCAGCAGCGCGCCCGGGCTCTCTGGAAACACCATATATTTT. Its protein is CASSAPGLSGNTIYF.

The rearrangement links TRBV11-3 to TRBJ1-6; D remains ambiguous. The length of the CDR3 is 15 residues. In germline, CDR1 is SGHNT, CDR2 YENEEA. V was shortened by 2 bases and J by 0 bases, with 5 bases between the two germline ends. CDR3 bases: TGTGCCAGCAGCTTATCCTCCTCCTATAATTCACCCCTCCACTTT. Translation gives CASSLSSSYNSPLHF.

V and J are TRBV10-2 and TRBJ1-4, with a tentative D call TRBD1 (5 bases). The length of the CDR3 is 14 residues. Germline CDR1 reads WSHSY; CDR2 reads SAAADI. V lost 3 bases, J lost 10 bases, and 15 bases lay in between. DNA of the CDR3: TGCGCCAGCAGTGAATTGCAGGGCACGGTAAAACTGTTTTTT. It is translated as CASSELQGTVKLFF.

The J gene is TRBJ2-2, the V gene TRBV18; 7 bases are shared with TRBD1. The V segment lost 3 bases and the J segment 0 bases; nucleotides outside the gene matches: 1. The CDR3 loop spans 15 amino acids. The germline CDR1 and CDR2 sequences are KGHSH and LQKENI. The CDR3: CASSPGQPNTGELFF. The DNA for the CDR3 is TGTGCCAGCTCACCGGGACAGCCGAACACCGGGGAGCTGTTTTTT.

V usage is TRBV7-2 and J usage is TRBJ1-2, with D unclear. This CDR3 region has 14 residues. Germline CDR1 SGHTA, CDR2 FQGNSA. V gave up 0 bases and J gave up 8 bases, with 13 bases separating them. The DNA for the CDR3 is TGTGCCAGCAGCTTAGCTGGCTTCCCGCAAGGCTACACCTTC. It is translated as CASSLAGFPQGYTF. Drawing the rest from reference TRBV7-2 and TRBJ1-2, the complete variable domain is GAGVSQSPSNKVTEKGKDVELRCDPISGHTALYWYRQSLGQGLEFLIYFQGNSAPDKSGLPSDRFSAERTGGSVSTLTIQRTQQEDSAVYLCASSLAGFPQGYTFGSGTRLTVV.

The chain joins TRBV7-3 to TRBJ2-2, with 11 bases fitting TRBD2. This CDR3 comprises 16 residues. The germline V gene encodes CDR1 SGHTA and CDR2 FQGTGA. The V and J ends lost 5 bases and 2 bases, in that order; junction bases with no gene match: 4. CDR3 region: CASSALAGDNTGELFF. The CDR3 DNA is TGTGCCAGCAGCGCACTAGCGGGAGATAACACCGGGGAGCTGTTTTTT.

The CDR3 region is CSAGQGPYGYTF. CDR3 coding DNA: TGCAGCGCCGGGCAGGGCCCCTATGGCTACACCTTC. The chain has TRBV29-1 and TRBJ1-2; tentatively, D is TRBD1 (5 bases). CDR3 size: 12 residues. The germline gives CDR1 SQVTM, CDR2 ANQGSEA. V lost 7 bases to trimming and J lost 4 bases, with 13 bases between them.

This clone was detected ten times or more. Other DNA sequences in the same sample also yield this CDR3. The V gene is TRBV19, the J gene TRBJ2-5; D is possibly TRBD2 (6 bases). Germline V CDR1 and CDR2: LNHDA, SQIVND (reference sequence). The CDR3 has 12 amino acids. The V gene lost 6 bases and the J gene lost 5 bases, with 10 bases spanning the gap. This CDR3 is CASRQSGETQYF. Here the CDR3 DNA reads TGTGCCAGTAGGCAGAGCGGGGAGACCCAGTACTTC.

The chain uses TRBV5-1 and TRBJ2-5; 9 bases fit TRBD1. The CDR3 has 15 amino acids. The junction had 8 bases not matched to a gene; V was cut back by 4 bases and J by 4 bases. Germline CDR1 is SGHRS and CDR2 is YFSETQ. The CDR3 here is CASSGDRALGETQYF. The CDR3 nucleotides are TGCGCCAGCAGCGGGGACAGGGCCCTCGGAGAGACCCAGTACTTC.

The chain couples TRBV5-1 to TRBJ2-3; either TRBD1 or TRBD2 may fit D (6 bases each). CDR1 is SGHRS, CDR2 YFSETQ, per germline. The V and J ends lost 6 bases and 0 bases respectively, with 17 bases between them. This CDR3 has 16 residues. The CDR3 sequence: CASTEGGTRSTDTQYF. In DNA, the CDR3 is TGCGCCAGCACGGAGGGGGGAACAAGAAGCACAGATACGCAGTATTTT.

The V call is TRBV6-2 or TRBV6-3, the J call TRBJ2-2; perhaps TRBD2 as D (7 bases). The CDR3 loop spans 13 amino acids. V was shortened by 5 bases and J by 5 bases, with 9 bases between the two germline ends. CDR1 and CDR2 from the germline V gene are MNHEY and SVGEGT. CDR3 nucleotide sequence: TGTGCCAGCAGTCGGGGGGCGACCGGGGAGCTGTTTTTT. As protein: CASSRGATGELFF.

The CDR3 loop reads CASRGGFSVTGELFF. The CDR3 bases are TGTGCCAGCAGAGGAGGGTTTTCTGTCACCGGGGAGCTGTTTTTT. This chain joins TRBV2 and TRBJ2-2; possibly TRBD2 for D (6 bases). The CDR3 length is 15 residues. Deletions cut 6 bases from V and 4 bases from J, with 15 bases between. Germline V gene sequence: CDR1 SNHLY, CDR2 FYNNEI.